This T cell receptor (beta chain) emerged from a study of CD8+ T cells in alopecia areata. On the study more broadly: At a dose of 5 to 10 mg twice daily, oral tofacitinib was given to treated patients.

Investigators isolated RNA and reverse transcribed it into cDNA to act as the sequencing template. Measured with immunoSEQ multiplex PCR; TCRdb has only the in-frame clones, and not every one. The top ten clones hold about 21% of a sample with tens of thousands of clones, roughly 65% of them seen once. Points on this clone: Its antigen remains unidentified.

The study, taken as a whole, reports: Sequenced scalp T cells also include alphabeta T cells resident in normal skin. There were many expanded lesional clones persisting in scalp and blood during tofacitinib.

Treatment described: oral pan-JAK inhibitor, 5-10 mg twice daily. The specimen was CD8+ T cells sorted from blood, collected at week 4, from a patient treated with tofacitinib. The TCR originated in a human donor with alopecia areata.

This chain's CDR3 is CSVVGLRQGSSDGYTF. CDR3 sequence (DNA): TGCAGCGTTGTTGGTTTAAGGCAGGGATCTTCCGATGGCTACACCTTC. The chain has TRBV29-1 and TRBJ1-2; TRBD1 might be the D (5 bases). The germline V gene has CDR1 SQVTM and CDR2 ANQGSEA. Trimming pared 4 bases from V and 6 bases from J, leaving 24 bases between. The CDR3 sequence is 16 residues long. Combining the CDR3 with reference TRBV29-1 and TRBJ1-2 gives the whole variable domain SAVISQKPSRDICQRGTSLTIQCQVDSQVTMMFWYRQQPGQSLTLIATANQGSEATYESGFVIDKFPISRPNLTFSTLTVSNMSPEDSSIYLCSVVGLRQGSSDGYTFGSGTRLTVV.